Given below is one T cell receptor beta chain in context. The use of a sample-barcoded 5' primer and a J-beta primer mix characterized a second PCR of roughly 6 to 11 cycles. TCRdb reanalysed the 5' RACE reads using MiXCR and keeps one entry per CDR3 protein. The sample has around 1,100,000 distinct CDR3 sequences; roughly two fifths are singletons. These data come from a study of blood T cells in healthy people across ages. Study at large: Roughly one uniquely barcoded beta molecule per two T cells was captured.

The germline CDR1 and CDR2 sequences are SNHLY and FYNNEI. The CDR3 has 14 residues. Trimming removed 6 bases at V and 6 bases at J, with 16 bases between. The TCR comes from a man between 18 and 35 years old in good health. The chain couples TRBV2 to TRBJ2-3; weak D call: TRBD1 (5 bases). Sample: blood. This CDR3 is CASRPYDSADTQYF. DNA of the CDR3: TGTGCCAGCAGACCCTATGACAGTGCCGATACGCAGTATTTT.